The 31 T cell receptor beta chains listed next were all sequenced from one sample in a study of response to subunit inactivated influenza vaccine. One entry per CDR3 protein, called by TCRdb with MiXCR from the RT-PCR reads. The sample carries about half a million distinct CDR3 sequences, less than 8% recorded once. Here the sequenced sample was PBMCs from blood, taken around 25 months after vaccination. The receptors were gathered from a man between 50 and 69 years old who received an inactivated influenza vaccine.

J is TRBJ1-5 and V is TRBV10-3; no clear D gene. Trimming took off 0 bases at V and 0 bases at J, with 9 bases between the two ends. CDR3 length: 16 residues. Germline CDR1 is ENHRY and CDR2 is SYGVKD. CDR3 DNA: TGTGCCATCAGTGAGTCGGTGCATCATAGCAATCAGCCCCAGCATTTT. This gives the protein CAISESVHHSNQPQHF.

V usage is TRBV20-1 and J usage is TRBJ2-7; 16 bases are shared with TRBD2. The CDR3 is made up of 17 amino acids. The V gene end was trimmed by 5 bases and the J gene end by 0 bases; junction bases not matched to a gene: 7. The V gene's germline CDR1 is DFQATT and CDR2 SNEGSKA (reference sequence). In DNA form, the CDR3 reads TGCAGTGCTGCTCCCGGGACTAGCGGGGGGGCCTCCTACGAGCAGTACTTC. Its translation: CSAAPGTSGGASYEQYF.

The chain uses TRBV29-1 and TRBJ2-5, with D perhaps matching TRBD1 (8 bases). Between the trimmed V and J ends, which lost 3 bases and 5 bases, there was a span of 13 bases. Germline CDR1 reads SQVTM; CDR2 reads ANQGSEA. The CDR3 consists of 13 residues. Here the CDR3 DNA reads TGCAGCGTTGATACAGGGGGGGTGGAGACCCAGTACTTC. Residues: CSVDTGGVETQYF.

The chain links TRBV4-2 to TRBJ2-1; 12 positions agree with TRBD2. The CDR3 is 17 amino acids. V was pared by 1 base and J by 7 bases, with 8 bases of the junction left unmatched. Germline V gene data show CDR1 as LGHNA and CDR2 as YNFKEQ. CDR3 DNA: TGTGCCAGCAGCCAAGCCGCTAGCGGGGGGGGAGAGAATGAGCAGTTCTTC. It specifies CASSQAASGGGENEQFF.

This clonotype was found many times. The chain couples TRBV28 to TRBJ1-5; TRBD1 might be the D (6 bases). The germline V and J ends were trimmed by 3 bases and 0 bases, with 9 bases remaining between them. The CDR3 covers 15 residues. Germline CDR1 and CDR2: MDHEN and SYDVKM. The CDR3 sequence: CASSFTGISNQPQHF. The CDR3 DNA reads TGTGCCAGCAGTTTCACAGGGATTAGCAATCAGCCCCAGCATTTT. Combining the CDR3 with reference TRBV28 and TRBJ1-5 gives the whole variable domain DVKVTQSSRYLVKRTGEKVFLECVQDMDHENMFWYRQDPGLGLRLIYFSYDVKMKEKGDIPEGYSVSREKKERFSLILESASTNQTSMYLCASSFTGISNQPQHFGDGTRLSIL.

The gene calls are TRBV10-3 and TRBJ1-4; 7 bases match TRBD1. V lost 4 bases and J lost 4; bases outside the gene matches: 3. This CDR3 spans 14 amino acids. Germline CDR1 reads ENHRY; CDR2 reads SYGVKD. For the CDR3, the DNA is TGTGCCATCAGTGGGGCAGGGGGTAATGAAAAACTGTTTTTT. Translating it yields CAISGAGGNEKLFF.

This clonotype was found a few times. The J gene is TRBJ2-1, the V gene TRBV5-1, with D tentatively TRBD1 (5 bases). Trimming removed 4 bases from V and 3 bases from J, with 17 bases in between. Per the germline V gene, CDR1 is SGHRS and CDR2 is YFSETQ. The CDR3 covers 16 residues. The CDR3 DNA sequence: TGCGCCAGCAGCGAAACAGGAACACTAAGCTACAATGAGCAGTTCTTC. It codes for CASSETGTLSYNEQFF. Full variable domain (outside the CDR3, taken from reference TRBV5-1 and TRBJ2-1): KAGVTQTPRYLIKTRGQQVTLSCSPISGHRSVSWYQQTPGQGLQFLFEYFSETQRNKGNFPGRFSGRQFSNSRSEMNVSTLELGDSALYLCASSETGTLSYNEQFFGPGTRLTVL.

The sample holds a few counts of this clonotype. This chain joins TRBV6-5 and TRBJ1-4; D perhaps matches TRBD1 (6 bases). The CDR3 extends over 17 amino acids. Trimming stripped 2 bases from V and 7 bases from J, with 20 bases between. The germline gives CDR1 MNHEY, CDR2 SVGAGI. CDR3: CASSYEGGARTGEKLFF. DNA for the CDR3: TGTGCCAGCAGTTACGAGGGGGGGGCACGCACGGGTGAAAAACTGTTTTTT.

The J gene is TRBJ1-1, the V gene TRBV7-9; D not resolved. The CDR3 is 14 residues long. Germline loops: CDR1 SEHNR, CDR2 FQNEAQ (reference sequence). Trimming removed 6 bases at V and 4 bases at J, with 15 bases between. CDR3 sequence (DNA): TGTGCCAGCAGTTATCAAGGTTTTGCCACTGAAGCTTTCTTT. Protein: CASSYQGFATEAFF.

There are many counts of this clonotype. The chain employs TRBV6-2 or TRBV6-3 and TRBJ2-1; D perhaps matches TRBD1 (5 bases). This CDR3 is built from 14 residues. V was trimmed by 6 bases and J by 4 bases, leaving 13 bases between them. Per germline, CDR1 MNHEY and CDR2 SVGEGT. The CDR3 loop is CASSRPQGYNEQFF. In DNA form, the CDR3 reads TGTGCCAGCAGCAGACCTCAGGGTTACAATGAGCAGTTCTTC.

This clonotype has only a few counts. The gene calls are TRBV29-1 and TRBJ2-5; 8 bases agree with TRBD1. Germline CDR1 and CDR2: SQVTM and ANQGSEA. The CDR3 is made up of 16 amino acids. The junction had 12 bases not matched to a gene; V was cut back by 1 base and J by 5 bases. The CDR3 is CSVEGISDRAGETQYF. CDR3 sequence (DNA): TGCAGCGTTGAAGGAATCTCGGACAGGGCCGGCGAGACCCAGTACTTC.

The J gene is TRBJ1-2, the V gene TRBV7-2, with D tentatively TRBD1 (6 bases). CDR3 size: 12 residues. The germline gives CDR1 SGHTA, CDR2 FQGNSA. V lost 3 bases and J lost 7, with 9 bases in between. The CDR3 region is CASSFSGVGYTF. CDR3 in DNA: TGTGCCAGCAGCTTCTCAGGGGTTGGCTACACCTTC. Combining the CDR3 with reference TRBV7-2 and TRBJ1-2 gives the whole variable domain GAGVSQSPSNKVTEKGKDVELRCDPISGHTALYWYRQSLGQGLEFLIYFQGNSAPDKSGLPSDRFSAERTGGSVSTLTIQRTQQEDSAVYLCASSFSGVGYTFGSGTRLTVV.

This clonotype has at least ten counts. The rearrangement links TRBV19 to TRBJ2-2; D may be TRBD2 (6 bases). There are 17 residues in the CDR3. Germline V lookup: CDR1 LNHDA, CDR2 SQIVND (reference sequence). V was shortened by 8 bases and J by 5 bases, with 24 bases between the two germline ends. DNA for the CDR3: TGTGCCAGTTCAAGGGACTCCCCATACCGCGGTACCGGGGAGCTGTTTTTT. It yields the protein CASSRDSPYRGTGELFF.

This clonotype was seen only a few times. This chain uses TRBV20-1 with TRBJ2-5, with 8 bases aligning to TRBD2. V shed 5 bases, J shed 2 bases, and the junction held 13 bases outside the gene matches. There are 16 residues in the CDR3. Per germline, CDR1 DFQATT and CDR2 SNEGSKA (reference sequence). The DNA of the CDR3 is TGCAGTGCTGGGGGGAAAGCGGGGGCTACTCAAGAGACCCAGTACTTC. The encoded protein is CSAGGKAGATQETQYF.

The chain couples TRBV20-1 to TRBJ1-1; TRBD1 is a possible D gene (6 bases). The V end lost 6 bases, the J end lost 1 base, and 21 bases lay between the germline ends. This CDR3 has 16 amino acids. Germline loops: CDR1 DFQATT, CDR2 SNEGSKA (reference sequence). CDR3 coding DNA: TGCAGTGCGAGGACAGACTCGTCCCGCCCGAACACTGAAGCTTTCTTT. It is translated as CSARTDSSRPNTEAFF.

This clonotype was seen a handful of times. The chain joins TRBV4-1 to TRBJ1-2; TRBD1 aligns across 7 bases. V trimming: 4 bases; J trimming: 6 bases; junction bases outside the gene matches: 11. Germline CDR1 MGHRA, CDR2 YSYEKL. The CDR3 is made up of 15 amino acids. The CDR3 bases are TGCGCCAGCAGCCTCGGGACAGTCCAAGGAGATGGCTACACCTTC. Protein: CASSLGTVQGDGYTF.

The chain links TRBV2 to TRBJ2-2; 14 positions agree with TRBD2. CDR1 is SNHLY and CDR2 is FYNNEI in the germline V gene. The CDR3 is 17 amino acids. With 5 bases clipped from V and 1 base from J, the junction kept 3 bases outside the gene matches. The CDR3 bases are TGTGCCAGCAGTCGGACTAGCGGGAGGATGAACACCGGGGAGCTGTTTTTT. It codes for CASSRTSGRMNTGELFF. The full variable domain, with the rest looked up from reference TRBV2 and TRBJ2-2, is EPEVTQTPSHQVTQMGQEVILRCVPISNHLYFYWYRQILGQKVEFLVSFYNNEISEKSEIFDDQFSVERPDGSNFTLKIRSTKLEDSAMYFCASSRTSGRMNTGELFFGEGSRLTVL.

There are many counts of this clonotype. V and J are TRBV10-3 and TRBJ2-3, with 12 bases matching TRBD1. CDR1 ENHRY and CDR2 SYGVKD come from the germline V gene. The CDR3 consists of 16 residues. The trim removed 3 bases at V and 4 bases at J, leaving 5 bases unmatched. In DNA form, the CDR3 reads TGTGCCATCAGTGACCCGGGACAGGGGGCTGCAGATACGCAGTATTTT. This translates into CAISDPGQGAADTQYF.

This sequence joins TRBV20-1 and TRBJ2-7; D might be TRBD1 (5 bases). Per the germline V gene, CDR1 is DFQATT and CDR2 is SNEGSKA (reference sequence). CDR3 length: 13 residues. V was shortened by 4 bases and J by 2 bases, with 12 bases between the two germline ends. CDR3 coding DNA: TGCAGTGCTATAAACCCAGGGACCTACGAGCAGTACTTC. Protein sequence: CSAINPGTYEQYF.

The J gene is TRBJ2-5, the V gene TRBV6-1; D remains ambiguous. Trimming took 6 bases from V and 4 from J, leaving 15 bases between them. Germline assignment: CDR1 MNHNS and CDR2 SASEGT. This CDR3 has 14 amino acids. The CDR3 spells CASSVSVGLETQYF. The CDR3 nucleotides read TGTGCCAGCAGCGTATCGGTAGGGCTAGAGACCCAGTACTTC.

The chain recombines TRBV7-2 with TRBJ1-1; tentatively, D is TRBD1 (6 bases). In germline, CDR1 is SGHTA, CDR2 FQGNSA. The CDR3 has 14 amino acids. V lost 5 bases and J lost 4, with 14 bases in between. The CDR3 DNA reads TGTGCCAGCAGCCAACTCCGGGACACCACTGAAGCTTTCTTT. It encodes CASSQLRDTTEAFF.

Ten or more counts support this clonotype. This rearrangement joins TRBV29-1 to TRBJ2-7; D possibly corresponds to TRBD1 (5 bases). V was cut by 6 bases and J by 1 base, with 22 bases left in between. Per the germline V gene, CDR1 is SQVTM and CDR2 is ANQGSEA. This CDR3 comprises 16 residues. The CDR3 coding sequence is TGCAGCGTCGAAATGTACACGCCTGACAGTTCCTACGAGCAGTACTTC. It codes for CSVEMYTPDSSYEQYF.

The chain employs TRBV29-1 and TRBJ2-2; D gene uncertain. The CDR3 sequence is 13 residues long. CDR1 SQVTM and CDR2 ANQGSEA come from the germline V gene. V was clipped by 5 bases and J by 1 base, with 8 bases between them. The CDR3 protein is CSVFPGNTGELFF. The CDR3 bases are TGCAGCGTTTTTCCAGGGAACACCGGGGAGCTGTTTTTT.

This clonotype occurred a few times. This chain uses TRBV5-1 with TRBJ2-5; D unresolved. The germline V gene has CDR1 SGHRS and CDR2 YFSETQ. The CDR3 is 14 residues long. V shed 4 bases and J shed 2 bases, with 12 bases lying between them. This CDR3 is CASSLRGYQETQYF. The CDR3 nucleotides are TGCGCCAGCAGCCTTCGTGGTTATCAAGAGACCCAGTACTTC.

J is TRBJ2-1 and V is TRBV3-1, with TRBD2 matching 11 bases. CDR1 and CDR2 from the germline V gene are LGHDT and YNNKEL (reference sequence). This CDR3 is 18 amino acids long. The ends lost 3 bases at V and 7 bases at J; junction bases unmatched: 14. CDR3 amino acids: CASSQLGTGLAGLNEQFF. For the CDR3, the DNA is TGTGCCAGCAGCCAGCTGGGAACCGGACTAGCGGGTCTTAATGAGCAGTTCTTC.

In this sample, this clonotype turned up many times. The gene calls are TRBV12-3 or TRBV12-4 and TRBJ1-2, with a tentative D call TRBD1 (5 bases). The CDR3 runs to 13 residues. Trimming cost V 6 bases and J 4 bases, with 12 bases left between them. In DNA, the CDR3 is TGTGCCAGCAGCACCACCGGGGGCTATGGCTACACCTTC. Translated, it gives CASSTTGGYGYTF.

V is TRBV20-1 and J is TRBJ2-2; 11 bases map to TRBD2. The ends lost 6 bases at V and 4 bases at J; junction bases unmatched: 4. Germline lookup yields CDR1 DFQATT and CDR2 SNEGSKA (reference sequence). This CDR3 region has 14 residues. The CDR3 region has the DNA TGCAGTGCAGTAGCGGGGGGGAGCACCGGGGAGCTGTTTTTT. Protein sequence: CSAVAGGSTGELFF.

This chain links TRBV29-1 with TRBJ2-7, with 9 positions matching TRBD1. V dropped 5 bases and J dropped 2; count of bases not matched to a gene: 7. CDR1 is SQVTM, CDR2 ANQGSEA, per germline. The CDR3 is 14 amino acids. CDR3 loop: CSVYNDRGAYEQYF. In DNA form, the CDR3 reads TGCAGCGTTTACAACGACAGGGGGGCCTACGAGCAGTACTTC.

A word on this clonotype: Compared with germline, one end of the junction differs, possibly owing to a read error. The chain joins TRBV4-3 to TRBJ1-5, with 7 bases matching TRBD1. CDR3 length: 14 residues. Germline assignment: CDR1 LGHNA and CDR2 YSLEER. CDR3 nucleotide sequence: TGCGCCAGCAGCCAAGGACAGGGCAATGAGCCCCAGCATTTT. Translating it yields CASSQGQGNEPQHF.

V is TRBV28 and J is TRBJ1-6; tentative D call: TRBD1 (6 bases). The CDR3 extends over 15 amino acids. V lost 8 bases and J 9 bases, leaving 20 bases between the germline ends. From germline, CDR1 is MDHEN and CDR2 SYDVKM. CDR3 bases: TGTGCCAGCCTTGACCCACAGGGCGCTTTTTCACCCCTCCACTTT. This sequence encodes CASLDPQGAFSPLHF.

This clonotype came up a few times. The V gene is TRBV4-2, the J gene TRBJ2-5; 14 nucleotides match TRBD2. The length of the CDR3 is 15 residues. V shed 0 bases and J 9 bases; nucleotides not matched to a gene: 3. The germline CDR1 and CDR2 sequences are LGHNA and YNFKEQ. The CDR3 nucleotides read TGTGCCAGCAGCCAAGAGACTAGCGGGAGGGCGGCCCAGTACTTC. Translating it yields CASSQETSGRAAQYF.